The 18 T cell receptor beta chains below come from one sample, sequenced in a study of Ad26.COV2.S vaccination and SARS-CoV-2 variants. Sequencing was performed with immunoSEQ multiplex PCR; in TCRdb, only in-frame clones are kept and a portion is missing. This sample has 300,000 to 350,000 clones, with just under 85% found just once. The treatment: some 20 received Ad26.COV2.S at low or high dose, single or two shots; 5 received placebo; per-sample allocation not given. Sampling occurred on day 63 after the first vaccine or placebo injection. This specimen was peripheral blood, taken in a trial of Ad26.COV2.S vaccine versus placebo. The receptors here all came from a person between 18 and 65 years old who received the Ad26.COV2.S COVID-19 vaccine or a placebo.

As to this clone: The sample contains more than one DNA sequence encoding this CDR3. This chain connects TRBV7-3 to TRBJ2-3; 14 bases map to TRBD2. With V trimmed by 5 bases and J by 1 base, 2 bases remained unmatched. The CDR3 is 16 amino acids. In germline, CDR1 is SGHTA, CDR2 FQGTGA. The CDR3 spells CASSLGLAGGTDTQYF. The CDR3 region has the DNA TGTGCCAGCAGCCTGGGACTAGCGGGGGGCACAGATACGCAGTATTTT.

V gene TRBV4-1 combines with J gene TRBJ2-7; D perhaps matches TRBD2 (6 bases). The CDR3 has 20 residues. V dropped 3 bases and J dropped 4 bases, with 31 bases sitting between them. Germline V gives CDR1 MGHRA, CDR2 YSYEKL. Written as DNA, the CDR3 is TGCGCCAGCAGCCATGTGCAAGGAGGCCCCCACCGCGGGGATTGGTACGAGCAGTACTTC. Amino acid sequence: CASSHVQGGPHRGDWYEQYF.

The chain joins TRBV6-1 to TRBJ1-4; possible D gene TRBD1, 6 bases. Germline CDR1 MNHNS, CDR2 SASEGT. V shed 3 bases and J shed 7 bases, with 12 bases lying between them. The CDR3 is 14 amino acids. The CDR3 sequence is CASSDRGIGEKLFF. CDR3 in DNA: TGTGCCAGCAGTGACAGGGGAATAGGTGAAAAACTGTTTTTT.

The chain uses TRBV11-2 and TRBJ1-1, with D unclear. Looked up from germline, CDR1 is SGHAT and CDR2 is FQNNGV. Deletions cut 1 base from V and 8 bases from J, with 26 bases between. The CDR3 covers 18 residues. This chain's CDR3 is CASSLGVGKGPTLPEAFF. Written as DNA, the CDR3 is TGTGCCAGCAGCTTAGGGGTAGGGAAAGGCCCAACCTTACCCGAAGCTTTCTTT.

CDR3 DNA sequence: TGTGCCAGCAGCATCCGGGGGGGAGCCACCGGGGAGCTGTTTTTT. Amino acid sequence: CASSIRGGATGELFF. The chain couples TRBV11-2 to TRBJ2-2; TRBD2 matches 8 bases. The length of the CDR3 is 15 residues. Germline V lookup: CDR1 SGHAT, CDR2 FQNNGV. Trimming took 5 bases from V and 4 from J; bases not matched to a gene: 6.

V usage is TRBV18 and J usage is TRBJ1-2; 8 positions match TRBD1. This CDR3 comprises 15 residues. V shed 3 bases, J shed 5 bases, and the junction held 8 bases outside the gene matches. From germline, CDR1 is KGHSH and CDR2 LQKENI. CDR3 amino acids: CASSPYSDREYGYTF. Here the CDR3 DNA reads TGTGCCAGCTCACCCTACTCGGACAGGGAATATGGCTACACCTTC. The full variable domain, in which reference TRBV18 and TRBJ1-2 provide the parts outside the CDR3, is NAGVMQNPRHLVRRRGQEARLRCSPMKGHSHVYWYRQLPEEGLKFMVYLQKENIIDESGMPKERFSAEFPKEGPSILRIQQVVRGDSAAYFCASSPYSDREYGYTFGSGTRLTVV.

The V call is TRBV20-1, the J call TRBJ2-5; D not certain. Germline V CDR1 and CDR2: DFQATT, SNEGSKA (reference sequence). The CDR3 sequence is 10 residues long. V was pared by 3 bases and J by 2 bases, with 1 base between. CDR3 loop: CSARQETQYF. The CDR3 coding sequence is TGCAGTGCTAGGCAAGAGACCCAGTACTTC.

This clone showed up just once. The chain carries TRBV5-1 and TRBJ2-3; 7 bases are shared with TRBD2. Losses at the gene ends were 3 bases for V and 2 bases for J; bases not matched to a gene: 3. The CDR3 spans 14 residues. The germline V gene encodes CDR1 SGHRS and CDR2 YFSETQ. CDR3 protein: CASSSGDYTDTQYF. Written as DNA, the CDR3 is TGCGCCAGCAGCTCCGGGGACTACACAGATACGCAGTATTTT.

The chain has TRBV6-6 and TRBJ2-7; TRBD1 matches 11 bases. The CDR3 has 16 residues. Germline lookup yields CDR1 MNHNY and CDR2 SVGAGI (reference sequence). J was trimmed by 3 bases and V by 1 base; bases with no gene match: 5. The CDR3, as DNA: TGTGCCAGCAGTTACTACCCGGGACAGGGGGTCTACGAGCAGTACTTC. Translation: CASSYYPGQGVYEQYF.

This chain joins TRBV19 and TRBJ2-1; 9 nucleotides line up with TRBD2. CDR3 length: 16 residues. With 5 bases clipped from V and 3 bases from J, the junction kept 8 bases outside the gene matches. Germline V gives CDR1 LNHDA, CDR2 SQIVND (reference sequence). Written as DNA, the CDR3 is TGTGCCAGTAGTCCGATTAGCGGGGGACGCTACAATGAGCAGTTCTTC. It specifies CASSPISGGRYNEQFF.

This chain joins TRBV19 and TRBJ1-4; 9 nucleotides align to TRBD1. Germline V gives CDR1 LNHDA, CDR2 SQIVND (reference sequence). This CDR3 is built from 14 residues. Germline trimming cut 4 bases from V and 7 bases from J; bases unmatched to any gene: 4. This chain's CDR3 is CASSSRTGVEKLFF. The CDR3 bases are TGTGCCAGTAGTAGCAGGACAGGGGTTGAAAAACTGTTTTTT.

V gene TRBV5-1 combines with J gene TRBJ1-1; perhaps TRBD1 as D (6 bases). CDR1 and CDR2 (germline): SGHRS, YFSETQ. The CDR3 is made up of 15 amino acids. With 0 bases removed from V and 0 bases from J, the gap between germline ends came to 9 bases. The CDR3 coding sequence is TGCGCCAGCAGCTTGGATGGACAGCTGAACACTGAAGCTTTCTTT. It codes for CASSLDGQLNTEAFF.

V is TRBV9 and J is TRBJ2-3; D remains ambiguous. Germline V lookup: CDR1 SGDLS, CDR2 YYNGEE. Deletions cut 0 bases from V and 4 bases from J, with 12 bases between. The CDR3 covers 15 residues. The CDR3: CASSVATTRPDTQYF. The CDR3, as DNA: TGTGCCAGCAGCGTAGCTACGACCAGGCCAGATACGCAGTATTTT.

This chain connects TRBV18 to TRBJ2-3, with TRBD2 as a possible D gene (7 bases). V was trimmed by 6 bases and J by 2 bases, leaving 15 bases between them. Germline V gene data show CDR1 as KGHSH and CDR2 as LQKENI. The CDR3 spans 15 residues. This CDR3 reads CASSYRRGHTDTQYF. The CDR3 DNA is TGTGCCAGCTCGTACCGGCGGGGGCACACAGATACGCAGTATTTT.

CDR3 protein: CASSQKAGVPRVLAKNIQYF. For the CDR3, the DNA is TGTGCCAGCAGCCAAAAAGCGGGGGTGCCCAGAGTCCTAGCCAAAAACATTCAGTACTTC. The chain carries TRBV3-1 (or the pseudogene TRBV3-2) and TRBJ2-4, with 8 bases fitting TRBD2. J gave up 0 bases and V 2 bases, and 15 bases lay outside the gene matches. Germline values: CDR1 LGHDT, CDR2 YNNKEL (reference sequence). The CDR3 is 20 residues long.

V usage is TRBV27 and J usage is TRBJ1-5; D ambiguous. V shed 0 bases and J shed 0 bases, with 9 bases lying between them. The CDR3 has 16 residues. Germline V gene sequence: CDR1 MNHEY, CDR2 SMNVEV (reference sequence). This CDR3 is CASSLSPPYSNQPQHF. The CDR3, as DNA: TGTGCCAGCAGTTTATCGCCACCCTATAGCAATCAGCCCCAGCATTTT.

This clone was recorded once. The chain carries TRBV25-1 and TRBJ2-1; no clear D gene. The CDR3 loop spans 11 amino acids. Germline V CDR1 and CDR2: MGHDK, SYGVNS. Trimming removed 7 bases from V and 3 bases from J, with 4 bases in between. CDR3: CASNDYNEQFF. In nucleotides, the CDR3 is TGTGCCAGCAATGACTACAATGAGCAGTTCTTC.

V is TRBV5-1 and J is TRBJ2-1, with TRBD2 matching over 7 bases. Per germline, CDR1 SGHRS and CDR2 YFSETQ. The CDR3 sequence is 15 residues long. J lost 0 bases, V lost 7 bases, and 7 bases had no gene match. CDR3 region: CASQTGGSSYNEQFF. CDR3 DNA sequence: TGCGCCAGCCAAACCGGGGGGAGCTCCTACAATGAGCAGTTCTTC.